This T cell receptor (beta chain) is from a study of preoperative IRX-2 immunotherapy in early breast cancer. The CDR3 is 15 amino acids. The germline V gene has CDR1 SGHNT and CDR2 YENEEA. V shed 4 bases, J shed 6 bases, and the junction held 9 bases outside the gene matches. Here immunoSEQ multiplex PCR was the method, and the copy in TCRdb shows in-frame clones only, minus some. The table shows 40,000 to 45,000 clones, with 60% to 85% occurring only once. This sample's treatment: preoperative locoregional IRX-2 cytokine immunotherapy. The specimen comprised tumor tissue, sampled after IRX-2 immunotherapy. The chain carries TRBV11-3 and TRBJ2-1; 7 nucleotides line up with TRBD2. This TCR was sampled from a human donor with breast cancer. In DNA, the CDR3 is TGTGCCAGCAGCTCCCTTCAACTAGCGTCCAATGAGCAGTTCTTC. Its translation: CASSSLQLASNEQFF.